The clone carrying this TCR beta chain has more than one count but fewer than ten. Its specificity is unknown. This specimen comes from a study of CD8 T cells in ankylosing spondylitis. Study findings and constraints: Characteristic, it appeared, of ankylosing spondylitis blood was a TCR beta motif of fewer than 10 highly homologous variants.

From germline, CDR1 is DFQATT and CDR2 SNEGSKA (reference sequence). The CDR3 contains 12 residues. V was trimmed by 8 bases and J by 5 bases, leaving 15 bases between them. TCRdb ran MiXCR on the 5' RACE reads and lists one entry per CDR3 protein. The data contain 750,000 to 850,000 distinct CDR3 sequences, 12% of them singletons. The chain couples TRBV20-1 to TRBJ2-5; D unresolved. Sequences were obtained from blood, either unsorted or a sorted T cell fraction (not recorded which). The TCR was taken from a male donor with ankylosing spondylitis. In DNA form, the CDR3 reads TGCAGTTCACACCGGACGTGGGAGACCCAGTACTTC. It specifies CSSHRTWETQYF.